This T cell receptor (beta chain) was sequenced for a study of blood T cell repertoires in COVID-19. Study background: Samples came from the United States, Italy and Spain, spanning acute and convalescent COVID-19. PBMCs, B-cell-depleted T cells, or T cells provided the cDNA or gDNA that made up the material.

TCRdb keeps only in-frame clones here, not all; method: immunoSEQ multiplex PCR. The profile shows under 100,000 clones, 75% to 90% of them singletons. This receptor was obtained from a human donor in a cohort sampled during active COVID-19. The material sequenced was peripheral blood.

The CDR3 sequence is CASSYARGSYNEQFF. The CDR3 bases are TGTGCCAGCAGTTACGCCCGAGGCTCCTACAATGAGCAGTTCTTC. The chain joins TRBV2 to TRBJ2-1, with D unclear. CDR3 length: 15 residues. Per the germline V gene, CDR1 is SNHLY and CDR2 is FYNNEI. V was pared by 5 bases and J by 0 bases, with 11 bases between. Filled out from reference TRBV2 and TRBJ2-1, the complete variable domain reads EPEVTQTPSHQVTQMGQEVILRCVPISNHLYFYWYRQILGQKVEFLVSFYNNEISEKSEIFDDQFSVERPDGSNFTLKIRSTKLEDSAMYFCASSYARGSYNEQFFGPGTRLTVL.